This T cell receptor (beta chain) was sequenced for a study of cytomegalovirus exposure and HLA in healthy donors. On the study more broadly: From HLA-typed donors, an early data release held tens of millions of unique TCRs. General study results and limits: In a later analysis, DRB1 alleles had the most associated TCRs; HLA-C alleles the fewest. Altogether, 150 or so TCR beta chains were recorded as cytomegalovirus-associated. TCR beta chain V- and J-gene trimming was linked, in a later analysis, to a missense variant in DCLRE1C.

60 Vbeta and 13 Jbeta primers were used in PCR. The protocol was immunoSEQ multiplex PCR, while the TCRdb copy is restricted to in-frame clones and leaves out a portion. The top ten clones hold under 7% of a sample with roughly 130,000 clones, more than 8% of them seen once. With regard to this clone: Its antigen is as yet unknown.

V dropped 4 bases and J dropped 5 bases, with 13 bases sitting between them. Per the germline V gene, CDR1 is SGHRS and CDR2 is YFSETQ. The CDR3 is 14 amino acids. The J gene is TRBJ1-5, the V gene TRBV5-1; TRBD1 might be the D (5 bases). This TCR was sampled from a man aged 40-50 years in good health and CMV-seronegative. The specimen was PBMCs. The CDR3 reads CASSRGGGDQPQHF. In DNA, the CDR3 is TGCGCCAGCAGCCGGGGAGGAGGGGATCAGCCCCAGCATTTT.